This passage covers 21 T cell receptor beta chains from one sample sequenced in a study of blood T cells in healthy people across ages. Then a second PCR, running roughly 7 to 11 cycles, was carried out with a sample-barcoded 5' primer and a J-beta primer mix. TCRdb reprocessed the 5' RACE reads via MiXCR and lists one record per CDR3 protein. The sample holds hundreds of thousands of distinct CDR3 sequences, roughly 50% seen once. Sequenced: blood. Source of these receptors: a woman aged 55-69 years in good health.

V usage is TRBV7-2 and J usage is TRBJ1-4; D possibly corresponds to TRBD1 (6 bases). Trimming cost V 5 bases and J 3 bases, with 13 bases left between them. Germline V lookup: CDR1 SGHTA, CDR2 FQGNSA. The CDR3 spans 15 residues. The CDR3 protein is CASSPPQGSNEKLFF. The CDR3 DNA follows: TGTGCCAGCAGCCCCCCACAGGGTTCTAATGAAAAACTGTTTTTT.

The chain couples TRBV27 to TRBJ2-1; no reliable D call. CDR3 size: 13 residues. Trimming shortened V by 2 bases and J by 8 bases, and 10 bases separated the two germline ends. Germline CDR1 and CDR2: MNHEY and SMNVEV (reference sequence). CDR3 DNA: TGTGCCAGCAGTTTAACTGGGTGGTATGAGCAGTTCTTC. Protein: CASSLTGWYEQFF.

In nucleotides, the CDR3 is TGTGCCAGCAGTTACTCGGATCGGACAGGGGACTATGGCTACACCTTC. It specifies CASSYSDRTGDYGYTF. The chain combines TRBV6-2 or TRBV6-3 with TRBJ1-2; 9 bases fit TRBD1. Trimming at V came to 0 bases and at J to 3 bases, leaving 5 bases not matched to a gene. CDR3 length equals 16 residues. The germline V gene encodes CDR1 MNHEY and CDR2 SVGEGT.

This clonotype occurred once. This sequence may be a read error, since a much larger clone differs from it by one base. The chain carries TRBV20-1 and TRBJ2-7, with D maybe TRBD1 (6 bases). The V end was cut by 5 bases, the J end by 3 bases, with 11 bases between. The CDR3 totals 12 residues. From germline, CDR1 is DFQATT and CDR2 SNEGSKA (reference sequence). CDR3 sequence: CSAPDSYYEQYF. In DNA form, the CDR3 reads TGCAGTGCTCCGGACAGCTACTACGAGCAGTACTTC.

The chain recombines TRBV7-9 with TRBJ2-1; TRBD2 agrees at 12 bases. The length of the CDR3 is 18 residues. The trim removed 0 bases at V and 6 bases at J, leaving 9 bases unmatched. Germline V gene sequence: CDR1 SEHNR, CDR2 FQNEAQ (reference sequence). The CDR3 sequence: CASSLARRTSGDPNEQFF. CDR3 nucleotides: TGTGCCAGCAGCTTAGCGCGAAGGACTAGCGGGGATCCCAATGAGCAGTTCTTC. Full variable domain (rest looked up from reference TRBV7-9 and TRBJ2-1): DTGVSQNPRHKITKRGQNVTFRCDPISEHNRLYWYRQTLGQGPEFLTYFQNEAQLEKSRLLSDRFSAERPKGSFSTLEIQRTEQGDSAMYLCASSLARRTSGDPNEQFFGPGTRLTVL.

This clonotype has a handful of counts. V gene TRBV12-3 or TRBV12-4 combines with J gene TRBJ1-4, with D unclear. V lost 3 bases and J lost 4, with 12 bases in between. The length of the CDR3 is 15 residues. In DNA, the CDR3 is TGTGCCAGCAGTTTTGGTTTGGTCAATAATGAAAAACTGTTTTTT. This encodes CASSFGLVNNEKLFF.

The chain uses TRBV7-9 and TRBJ2-5, with unresolved D. The J call is in doubt because the DNA end fits TRBJ2-7 better. This CDR3 has 16 residues. The germline CDR1 and CDR2 sequences are SEHNR and FQNEAQ (reference sequence). The CDR3 is CASSSPRYPGTYEQYF. CDR3 in DNA: TGTGCCAGCAGCTCCCCCAGGTACCCGGGCACCTACGAGCAGTACTTC.

V is TRBV12-3 or TRBV12-4 and J is TRBJ2-7; a possible D gene is TRBD2 (5 bases). The CDR3 is 14 residues long. V lost 7 bases, J lost 6 bases, and 19 bases lay in between. The CDR3 bases are TGTGCCAGCAAGAGACGCGAGGGATACTCCGAGCAGTACTTC. Its protein product is CASKRREGYSEQYF.

This clonotype was counted between two and nine times. V usage is TRBV28 and J usage is TRBJ2-1, with D uncertain. V was pared by 8 bases and J by 4 bases, with 12 bases between. There are 13 residues in the CDR3. Germline CDR1 MDHEN, CDR2 SYDVKM. DNA for the CDR3: TGTGCCAGCTGGAGAAAATCTTACAATGAGCAGTTCTTC. It specifies CASWRKSYNEQFF.

The CDR3 loop reads CASSQDRLGVGETQYF. As DNA, the CDR3 is TGCGCCAGCAGCCAAGATAGACTGGGAGTGGGGGAGACCCAGTACTTC. The chain recombines TRBV4-3 with TRBJ2-5, with a tentative D call TRBD2 (5 bases). This CDR3 comprises 16 residues. Germline V gene lookup returns CDR1 LGHNA and CDR2 YSLEER. With 0 bases removed from V and 5 bases from J, the gap between germline ends came to 16 bases.

The V and J genes are TRBV28 and TRBJ2-5, with 7 bases identical to TRBD1. V trimming: 6 bases; J trimming: 8 bases; junction bases outside the gene matches: 12. The CDR3 sequence is 14 residues long. Per germline, CDR1 MDHEN and CDR2 SYDVKM. CDR3 nucleotides: TGTGCCAGCAGCTCCGGGACAGCGAGTCAAACCCAGTACTTC. Translating gives CASSSGTASQTQYF.

The V call is TRBV7-8, the J call TRBJ2-7; possible D gene TRBD1, 8 bases. Trimming stripped 5 bases from V and 3 bases from J, with 17 bases between. Germline lookup yields CDR1 SGHVS and CDR2 FQNEAQ. The CDR3 has 15 amino acids. The CDR3 sequence is CASSGGQGGIYEQYF. In DNA form, the CDR3 reads TGTGCCAGCAGCGGCGGACAGGGAGGGATCTACGAGCAGTACTTC.

This rearrangement joins TRBV10-3 to TRBJ2-3; a weak D match, TRBD1 (5 bases). This CDR3 is built from 12 residues. Trimming cost V 6 bases and J 5 bases, with 9 bases left between them. Germline assignment: CDR1 ENHRY and CDR2 SYGVKD. This CDR3 is CAIRQGKDTQYF. CDR3 coding DNA: TGTGCCATCAGGCAGGGTAAAGATACGCAGTATTTT.

This clonotype has just a few counts. V is TRBV20-1 and J is TRBJ2-3; 7 positions agree with TRBD2. In germline, CDR1 is DFQATT, CDR2 SNEGSKA (reference sequence). The CDR3 consists of 13 residues. J was trimmed by 5 bases and V by 3 bases; bases with no gene match: 5. The CDR3 coding sequence is TGCAGTGCTAGTCCGGAGCGGGGAGATACGCAGTATTTT. This codes for CSASPERGDTQYF.

This clonotype was detected ten times or more. The chain uses TRBV4-3 and TRBJ1-6, with D maybe TRBD1 (5 bases). V lost 3 bases and J lost 7, with 7 bases in between. The CDR3 spans 13 residues. Germline V lookup: CDR1 LGHNA, CDR2 YSLEER. The CDR3 loop reads CASSQGRNSPLHF. The CDR3 coding sequence is TGCGCCAGCAGCCAGGGACGAAATTCACCCCTCCACTTT.

The rearrangement uses TRBV7-3 and TRBJ2-3; 10 nucleotides align to TRBD1. CDR1 and CDR2 (germline): SGHTA, FQGTGA. The CDR3 has 15 residues. V dropped 0 bases and J dropped 6; count of bases not matched to a gene: 3. CDR3 DNA: TGTGCCAGCAGCTTAACCCGGACAGGGGGGGATACGCAGTATTTT. This translates into CASSLTRTGGDTQYF. Variable domain in full (rest from reference TRBV7-3 and TRBJ2-3): GAGVSQTPSNKVTEKGKYVELRCDPISGHTALYWYRQSLGQGPEFLIYFQGTGAADDSGLPNDRFFAVRPEGSVSTLKIQRTERGDSAVYLCASSLTRTGGDTQYFGPGTRLTVL.

This clonotype was observed a few times. This sequence joins TRBV7-2 and TRBJ1-2; no clear D. The V end lost 4 bases, the J end lost 2 bases, and 11 bases lay between the germline ends. The CDR3 has 14 amino acids. Per germline, CDR1 SGHTA and CDR2 FQGNSA. The CDR3 sequence: CASSSHLGNYGYTF. The CDR3 region has the DNA TGTGCCAGCAGCTCCCACTTGGGAAACTATGGCTACACCTTC.

This clonotype was detected once. This sequence joins TRBV11-3 and TRBJ2-7; D ambiguous. Germline CDR1 reads SGHNT; CDR2 reads YENEEA. The CDR3 consists of 15 residues. V shed 8 bases and J shed 5 bases, with 22 bases lying between them. This CDR3 reads CASRADRSVADEQYF. CDR3 DNA sequence: TGTGCCAGCCGGGCAGATAGAAGCGTTGCGGACGAGCAGTACTTC.

As DNA, the CDR3 is TGTGCCACCAAAACCGGGACAGGGGGCTTCAATGAGCAGTTCTTC. This gives the protein CATKTGTGGFNEQFF. V is TRBV24-1 and J is TRBJ2-1, with 12 bases aligning to TRBD1. The CDR3 covers 15 residues. V gave up 8 bases and J gave up 6 bases; unmatched junction bases: 7. Germline V gene data show CDR1 as KGHDR and CDR2 as SFDVKD.

A single count supports this clonotype. The chain has TRBV6-5 and TRBJ1-1; 7 nucleotides agree with TRBD1. V lost 2 bases and J lost 7; bases outside the gene matches: 4. The CDR3 length is 13 residues. Germline V gene data show CDR1 as MNHEY and CDR2 as SVGAGI. The CDR3 here is CASSYSQGVEAFF. The CDR3 DNA reads TGTGCCAGCAGTTACAGTCAGGGGGTTGAAGCTTTCTTT.

This clonotype came up once. The CDR3 coding sequence is TGCAGTGCTAGAGATTGGGTGGGGATGGGCAATCAGCCCCAGCATTTT. Its protein product is CSARDWVGMGNQPQHF. The V and J genes are TRBV20-1 and TRBJ1-5, with D unresolved. Per the germline V gene, CDR1 is DFQATT and CDR2 is SNEGSKA (reference sequence). V dropped 0 bases and J dropped 2 bases, with 14 bases sitting between them. CDR3 length: 16 residues.